The rows below give T cell receptor beta chains drawn from one sample of a study of spatial heterogeneity in lung cancer. TCRdb independently ran MiXCR on the 5' RACE reads; one entry per CDR3 protein. The sample consists of about 11,000 distinct CDR3 sequences, 3% to 4.5% of them appearing once. The sequenced sample was normal lung tissue next to the tumor, obtained at surgery. These receptors were obtained from a male donor with early-stage non-small cell lung cancer. Both conserved end residues are part of each CDR3. A D gene is named only where the DNA matches it firmly. Size is stated for part of the rows, as once, few or many counts, or as a class when the clone is expanded.

D | J | size | V | DNA | CDR3
TRBD1 | TRBJ1-1 | medium-sized | TRBV29-1 | TGCAGCGTTAGGGGACAGGACACTGAAGCTTTCTTT | CSVRGQDTEAFF
. | TRBJ1-1 | medium-sized | TRBV25-1 | TGTGCCAGCAGCTATCAATCAGGTGAAGCTTTCTTT | CASSYQSGEAFF
. | TRBJ1-5 | many | TRBV6-1 | TGTGCCAGCAGTAAGCAATGGACGGATAATCAGCCCCAGCATTTT | CASSKQWTDNQPQHF
TRBD1 | TRBJ1-5 | many | TRBV7-2 | TGTGCCAGCAGCTTAGGCAGGGGGCTCGGGCAGCCCCAGCATTTT | CASSLGRGLGQPQHF
TRBD1 | TRBJ2-1 | many | TRBV6-5 | TGTGCCAGCAGTTTCAGGGGACAGGACCGGCAGTTCTTC | CASSFRGQDRQFF
. | TRBJ1-2 | many | TRBV6-2/TRBV6-3 | TGTGCCAGCAGTCCCATTCCCGGGGCCCCGAGGCCCTATGGCTACACCTTC | CASSPIPGAPRPYGYTF
TRBD1 | TRBJ1-5 | many | TRBV6-2/TRBV6-3 | TGTGCCAGCAGCTTGACAGGGGGGAATCAGCCCCAGCATTTT | CASSLTGGNQPQHF
TRBD1 | TRBJ1-4 | medium-sized | TRBV6-5 | TGTGCCAGCAGCAAACAGGGGTCCCCTCGTGAAAAACTGTTTTTT | CASSKQGSPREKLFF
TRBD2 | TRBJ2-1 | many | TRBV4-2 | TGTGCCAGCAGCCAAGATTGGAAAGGAGCGGGAGGTCGAAACGAGCAGTTCTTC | CASSQDWKGAGGRNEQFF
TRBD1 | TRBJ2-7 | many | TRBV27 | TGTGCCAGCAGTCCAACGACAGGGGGCCGGCAGTACTTC | CASSPTTGGRQYF
. | TRBJ2-3 | medium-sized | TRBV18 | TGTGCCAGCTCACCTCCATCTAGTCGGCCTACGCAGTATTTT | CASSPPSSRPTQYF
. | TRBJ1-6 | medium-sized | TRBV28 | TGTGCCAGCAGCCACGGAAGGGAATCCCTCCACTTT | CASSHGRESLHF
. | TRBJ2-1 | many | TRBV2 | TGTGCCAGCGTCGGGGGTCTCTCCTACAATGAGCAGTTCTTC | CASVGGLSYNEQFF
. | TRBJ2-2 | many | TRBV12-3/TRBV12-4 | TGTGCCAGCAGCAACGTCCGGTGGTTGTCAGCCGGGGAGCTGTTTTTT | CASSNVRWLSAGELFF
TRBD1 | TRBJ2-1 | many | TRBV29-1 | TGCAGCGCCCAAACAGGGGGCAGTGAGCAGTTCTTC | CSAQTGGSEQFF
TRBD1 | TRBJ1-1 | many | TRBV20-1 | TGCAGTGCTAGAACGGACAGGGGTCTTCGGGAAGCTTTCTTT | CSARTDRGLREAFF
TRBD1 | TRBJ2-3 | many | TRBV27 | TGTGCCAGCAGACTATATGGGCAGGGGGGCACAGATACGCAGTATTTT | CASRLYGQGGTDTQYF
. | TRBJ1-3 | medium-sized | TRBV18 | TGTGCCAGCTCACCACCGGGAAGCCCAGAGCTGGGAAACACCATATATTTT | CASSPPGSPELGNTIYF
TRBD1 | TRBJ1-1 | many | TRBV20-1 | TGCAGTGCTGGACAGGGGTTTGAAGCTTTCTTT | CSAGQGFEAFF
. | TRBJ2-7 | many | TRBV6-5 | TGTGCCAGCAGCCACGGGGGCTACGAGCAGTACTTC | CASSHGGYEQYF
. | TRBJ2-5 | many | TRBV29-1 | TGCAGCGTTGAAACGGGACCCGGAGAGACCCAGTACTTC | CSVETGPGETQYF
. | TRBJ1-5 | many | TRBV12-3/TRBV12-4 | TGTGCCAGCAGTTTCCGGGGTAATCAGCCCCAGCATTTT | CASSFRGNQPQHF
TRBD2 | TRBJ2-1 | many | TRBV6-5 | TGTGCCAGCAGTCCACTAGCGCCCCTAGGGAATGAGCAGTTCTTC | CASSPLAPLGNEQFF
. | TRBJ1-5 | many | TRBV27 | TGTGCCAGCAGTTTTCTTGCGGGGGGCGGCAATCAGCCCCAGCATTTT | CASSFLAGGGNQPQHF
TRBD2 | TRBJ2-7 | . | TRBV7-2 | TGTGCCAGCAGCTTAGATGGGACTAGCGGGAGGTACGAGCAGTACTTC | CASSLDGTSGRYEQYF
TRBD2 | TRBJ2-1 | many | TRBV18 | TGTGCCAGCTCACCTCTCTTACTAGCGGGGGGCCCCGATGAGCAGTTCTTC | CASSPLLLAGGPDEQFF
. | TRBJ2-7 | . | TRBV29-1 | TGCAGCGTAATCTGGGTGGGGGGAGCCCCCTACGAGCAGTACTTC | CSVIWVGGAPYEQYF
. | TRBJ2-5 | medium-sized | TRBV29-1 | TGCGTTTCGGGCAGGGGGGGAGAGACCCAGTACTTC | CVSGRGGETQYF
TRBD1 | TRBJ1-5 | many | TRBV7-9 | TGTGCCAGCAGCTTAGTAGGACAGGGCGAGAGCAATCAGCCCCAGCATTTT | CASSLVGQGESNQPQHF
TRBD1 | TRBJ1-2 | few | TRBV29-1 | TGCAGCGTAGGACAGGGGGGAGACTACACCTTC | CSVGQGGDYTF
. | TRBJ2-7 | many | TRBV27 | TGTGCCAGCAGTTTATTTCAGGGTACCTACGAGCAGTACTTC | CASSLFQGTYEQYF
. | TRBJ1-3 | many | TRBV7-6 | TGTGCCAGCAAGGTCGGGTCTGGAAACACCATATATTTT | CASKVGSGNTIYF
TRBD1 | TRBJ2-4 | many | TRBV7-9 | TGTGCCAGCAGCCACTTACTCGGACAGGGAAGGGCCAAAAACATTCAGTACTTC | CASSHLLGQGRAKNIQYF
TRBD2 | TRBJ2-2 | many | TRBV9 | TGTGCCAGCAGCGTCTCCTACGGGACTAGCGGGAGGTCGAACACCGGGGAGCTGTTTTTT | CASSVSYGTSGRSNTGELFF
TRBD1 | TRBJ1-6 | many | TRBV12-3/TRBV12-4 | TGTGCCAGCACACAGGGGAGCTCCTATAATTCACCCCTCCACTTT | CASTQGSSYNSPLHF
TRBD2 | TRBJ2-5 | many | TRBV7-9 | TGTGCCAGCAGCTCCCTAGCGGGAGGGGGAGAGACCCAGTACTTC | CASSSLAGGGETQYF
. | TRBJ1-1 | many | TRBV14 | TGTGCCAGCAGCCACGGACGGGTGAACACTGAAGCTTTCTTT | CASSHGRVNTEAFF
. | TRBJ2-4 | medium-sized | TRBV19 | TGTGCCAGTAGTACACATCTAGAAGCCAAAAACATTCAGTACTTC | CASSTHLEAKNIQYF
. | TRBJ2-7 | . | TRBV9 | TGTGCCAGCAGCGAGGGCCGTCTCCCCTACGAGCAGTACTTC | CASSEGRLPYEQYF
. | TRBJ2-7 | many | TRBV20-1 | TGCAGTGCTAGTCCCCTGGGCAGGGACAACGAGCAGTACTTC | CSASPLGRDNEQYF
. | TRBJ1-4 | . | TRBV29-1 | TGCAGCGTTGGATCTGGCGGAGTGGGTGAAAAACTGTTTTTT | CSVGSGGVGEKLFF
TRBD1 | TRBJ1-2 | medium-sized | TRBV25-1 | TGTGCCAGCAGTGAGGACAGGGGATATGGCTACACCTTC | CASSEDRGYGYTF
. | TRBJ1-1 | many | TRBV2 | TGTGCCAGCAGTCCCCCGACGACTGAAGCTTTCTTT | CASSPPTTEAFF
TRBD2 | TRBJ2-4 | . | TRBV6-5 | TGTGCCAGCAGTTACGCTCTCCTGACTAGCGGGGGGTCCCTAGCCAAAAACATTCAGTACTTC | CASSYALLTSGGSLAKNIQYF
TRBD2 | TRBJ2-3 | many | TRBV9 | TGTGCCAGCAGCGTGAGAGGGCGGGAGGACACAGATACGCAGTATTTT | CASSVRGREDTDTQYF
. | TRBJ1-4 | many | TRBV21-1 | TGTGCCAGCAGCACCATGGGACGGCTTGCGCCCCCGGATATGGCGGCTTTTTTT | CASSTMGRLAPPDMAAFF
. | TRBJ1-1 | medium-sized | TRBV29-1 | TGCAGCGTTTGTATTGACTGGGACACTGAAGCTTTCTTT | CSVCIDWDTEAFF
TRBD1 | TRBJ1-6 | medium-sized | TRBV9 | TGTGCCAGCAGCCCAGGACAGGGGGCGAATTCACCCCTCCACTTT | CASSPGQGANSPLHF
. | TRBJ2-7 | many | TRBV20-1 | TGCAGTGCTAGAGACCTTGCCTCCCACTACGAGCAGTACTTC | CSARDLASHYEQYF
. | TRBJ1-6 | many | TRBV12-3/TRBV12-4 | TGTGCCAGCAGTTCCTCGGGAGGAAAAGGATCACCCCTCCACTTT | CASSSSGGKGSPLHF
TRBD1 | TRBJ2-7 | many | TRBV20-1 | TGCAGTGCTAGAGCCGACAGGGACCACGAGCAGTACTTC | CSARADRDHEQYF
. | TRBJ1-1 | medium-sized | TRBV2 | TGTGCCAGCGTGGGGTACGGAGGGACTGAAGCTTTCTTT | CASVGYGGTEAFF
. | TRBJ2-5 | many | TRBV28 | TGTGCCAGCACCAAAGAGACCCAGTACTTC | CASTKETQYF
TRBD2 | TRBJ2-7 | medium-sized | TRBV6-2/TRBV6-3 | TGTGCCAGCAGTTACTCAGGACTAGCGGGAGACTACGAGCAGTACTTC | CASSYSGLAGDYEQYF
. | TRBJ1-1 | medium-sized | TRBV29-1 | TGCAGCGTGTTGAGGGGCACCCAAGGGAACACTGAAGCTTTCTTT | CSVLRGTQGNTEAFF
TRBD1 | TRBJ1-2 | . | TRBV19 | TGTGCCAGTAAGGACAGGAACTATGGCTACACCTTC | CASKDRNYGYTF
. | TRBJ1-2 | many | TRBV3-1 | TGTGCCAGCAGCACTTCGGACAGTGGCGTATTGGGCTACACCTTC | CASSTSDSGVLGYTF
TRBD2 | TRBJ2-1 | many | TRBV30 | TGTGCCTGGGGGAAGGGACTAGCGGGGGGCACAAAGTTCTTC | CAWGKGLAGGTKFF